The T cell receptor (beta chain) under discussion was sequenced for a study of blood T cell repertoires in COVID-19. Study as a whole: Whether acute or convalescent, the COVID-19 samples came from the United States, Italy and Spain. PBMCs, B-cell-depleted T cells, or T cells provided the cDNA or gDNA that made up the material.

Seattle-derived patients entered the study during active infection and were followed longitudinally. Trimming stripped 2 bases from V and 4 bases from J, with 6 bases between. Germline V gene data show CDR1 as DFQATT and CDR2 as SNEGSKA (reference sequence). This CDR3 has 11 residues. The authors' processing: Estimated nucleated cell counts came from reference gene primer amplification. Clones were read by immunoSEQ multiplex PCR, and TCRdb kept only the in-frame ones, dropping some. D and trimming come from the DNA, and the V and J calls and clone size come from that table. The sample shows a few hundred thousand clones, about 85% of them seen only once.

The receptor was derived from a human donor with COVID-19, enrolled during active disease. The donor label of this sample is uncertain. The V and J genes are TRBV20-1 and TRBJ2-7; D is unresolved. The material sequenced was peripheral blood. The CDR3 is CSARMSYEQYF. The CDR3, as DNA: TGCAGTGCTAGAATGTCTTACGAGCAGTACTTC.